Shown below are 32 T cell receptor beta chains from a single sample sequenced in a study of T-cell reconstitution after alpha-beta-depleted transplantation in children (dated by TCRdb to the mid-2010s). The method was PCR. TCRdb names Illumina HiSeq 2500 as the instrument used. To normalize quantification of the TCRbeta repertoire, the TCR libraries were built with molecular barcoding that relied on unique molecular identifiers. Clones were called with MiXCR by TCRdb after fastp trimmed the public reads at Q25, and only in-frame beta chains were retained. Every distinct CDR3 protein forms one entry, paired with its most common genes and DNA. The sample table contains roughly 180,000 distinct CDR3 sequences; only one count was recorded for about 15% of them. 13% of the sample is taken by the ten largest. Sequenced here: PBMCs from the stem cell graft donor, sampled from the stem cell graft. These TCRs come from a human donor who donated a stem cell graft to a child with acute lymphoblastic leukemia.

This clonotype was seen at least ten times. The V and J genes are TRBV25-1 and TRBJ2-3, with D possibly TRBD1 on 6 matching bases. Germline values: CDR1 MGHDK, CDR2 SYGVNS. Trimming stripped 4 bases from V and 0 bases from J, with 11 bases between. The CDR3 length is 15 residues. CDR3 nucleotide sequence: TGTGCCAGCAGTGGAGCAACAGGGAGCACAGATACGCAGTATTTT. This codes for CASSGATGSTDTQYF.

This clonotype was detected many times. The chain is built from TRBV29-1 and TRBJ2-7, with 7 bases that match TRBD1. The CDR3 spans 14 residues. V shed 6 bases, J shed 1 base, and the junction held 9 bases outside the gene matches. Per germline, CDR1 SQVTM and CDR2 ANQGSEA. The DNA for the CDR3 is TGCAGCGTGGGACAGACCGCCGGATCCTACGAGCAGTACTTC. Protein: CSVGQTAGSYEQYF.

CDR3 protein: CASKGSAGANLGTEAFF. The CDR3 bases are TGTGCCAGCAAGGGAAGTGCAGGGGCTAACCTTGGGACTGAAGCTTTCTTT. V and J are TRBV14 and TRBJ1-1, with D possibly matching TRBD1 (6 bases). The germline gives CDR1 SGHDN, CDR2 FVKESK. This CDR3 has 17 residues. Between the trimmed V and J ends, which lost 7 bases and 5 bases, there was a span of 26 bases.

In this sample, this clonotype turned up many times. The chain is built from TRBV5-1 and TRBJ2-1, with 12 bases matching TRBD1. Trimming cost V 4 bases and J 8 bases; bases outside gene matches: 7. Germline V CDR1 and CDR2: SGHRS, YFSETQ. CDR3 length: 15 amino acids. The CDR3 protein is CASSEGTGGYHEQFF. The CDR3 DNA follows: TGCGCCAGCAGCGAGGGGACAGGGGGCTATCATGAGCAGTTCTTC.

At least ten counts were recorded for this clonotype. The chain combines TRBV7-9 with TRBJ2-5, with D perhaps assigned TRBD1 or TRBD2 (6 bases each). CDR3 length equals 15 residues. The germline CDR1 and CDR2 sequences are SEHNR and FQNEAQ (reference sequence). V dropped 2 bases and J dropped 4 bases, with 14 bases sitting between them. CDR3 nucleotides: TGTGCCAGCAGCTTATTACAGGGAGGAGGAGAGACCCAGTACTTC. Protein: CASSLLQGGGETQYF.

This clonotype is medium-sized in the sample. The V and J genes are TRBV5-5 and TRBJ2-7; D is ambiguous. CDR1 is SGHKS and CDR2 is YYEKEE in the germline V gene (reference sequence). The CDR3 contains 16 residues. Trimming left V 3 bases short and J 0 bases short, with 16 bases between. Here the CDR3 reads CASSSLMVGSSYEQYF. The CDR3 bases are TGTGCCAGCAGCTCCCTTATGGTGGGGTCCTCCTACGAGCAGTACTTC.

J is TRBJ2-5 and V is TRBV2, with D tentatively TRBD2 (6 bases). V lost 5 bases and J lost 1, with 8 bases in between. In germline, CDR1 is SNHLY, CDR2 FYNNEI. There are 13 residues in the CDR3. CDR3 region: CASSRELQETQYF. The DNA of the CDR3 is TGTGCCAGCAGTCGGGAGCTCCAAGAGACCCAGTACTTC. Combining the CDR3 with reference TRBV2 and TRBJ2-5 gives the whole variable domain EPEVTQTPSHQVTQMGQEVILRCVPISNHLYFYWYRQILGQKVEFLVSFYNNEISEKSEIFDDQFSVERPDGSNFTLKIRSTKLEDSAMYFCASSRELQETQYFGPGTRLLVL.

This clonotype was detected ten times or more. In DNA, the CDR3 is TGTGCCAGCAGCCAAGAAGTCGTCAACAATGAGCAGTTCTTC. The encoded protein is CASSQEVVNNEQFF. This chain connects TRBV3-1 to TRBJ2-1; D is unresolved. The germline gives CDR1 LGHDT, CDR2 YNNKEL (reference sequence). The CDR3 covers 14 residues. Between the trimmed V and J ends, which lost 0 bases and 5 bases, there was a span of 8 bases.

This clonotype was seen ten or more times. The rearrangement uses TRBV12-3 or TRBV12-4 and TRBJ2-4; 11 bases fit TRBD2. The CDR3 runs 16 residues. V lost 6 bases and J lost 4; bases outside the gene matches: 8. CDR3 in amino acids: CASSNSGRADKNIQYF. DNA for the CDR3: TGTGCCAGCAGCAATAGCGGGAGGGCGGATAAAAACATTCAGTACTTC.

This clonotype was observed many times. CDR3 protein: CSVAPGWGNYEQYF. Written as DNA, the CDR3 is TGCAGTGTCGCCCCTGGTTGGGGGAATTACGAGCAGTACTTC. This chain connects TRBV20-1 to TRBJ2-7; D assignment may be TRBD1 or TRBD2 (5 bases each). CDR1 and CDR2 from the germline V gene are DFQATT and SNEGSKA (reference sequence). This CDR3 region has 14 residues. Trimming shortened V by 7 bases and J by 4 bases, and 20 bases separated the two germline ends.

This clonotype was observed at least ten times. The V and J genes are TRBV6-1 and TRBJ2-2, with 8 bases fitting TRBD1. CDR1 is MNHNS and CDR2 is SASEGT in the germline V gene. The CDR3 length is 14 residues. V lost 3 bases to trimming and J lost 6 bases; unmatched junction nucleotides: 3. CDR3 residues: CASSDHRGAGELFF. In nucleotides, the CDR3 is TGTGCCAGCAGTGACCACAGGGGGGCCGGGGAGCTGTTTTTT.

The CDR3 is CASSQVGTRSEEQFF. CDR3 nucleotides: TGCGCCAGCAGCCAAGTCGGGACTAGATCGGAAGAGCAGTTCTTC. The chain uses TRBV4-1 and TRBJ2-1, with 8 bases fitting TRBD2. J gave up 10 bases and V 1 base, and 9 bases lay outside the gene matches. This CDR3 comprises 15 residues. Germline-derived CDR1 and CDR2 are MGHRA and YSYEKL.

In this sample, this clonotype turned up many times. The chain's CDR3 is CSARVGGPENEQFF. CDR3 DNA sequence: TGCAGTGCTAGAGTGGGAGGGCCCGAGAATGAGCAGTTCTTC. The rearrangement joins TRBV20-1 to TRBJ2-1, with TRBD2 matching over 7 bases. With V trimmed by 1 base and J by 7 bases, 7 bases remained unmatched. This CDR3 is 14 amino acids long. Per germline, CDR1 DFQATT and CDR2 SNEGSKA (reference sequence).

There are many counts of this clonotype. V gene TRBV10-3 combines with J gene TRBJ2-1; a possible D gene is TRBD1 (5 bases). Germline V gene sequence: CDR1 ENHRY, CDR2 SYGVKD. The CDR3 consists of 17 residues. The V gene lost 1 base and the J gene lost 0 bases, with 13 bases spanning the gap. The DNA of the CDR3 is TGTGCCATCAGTGAGTTCCCACAGGAGAGCTCCTACAATGAGCAGTTCTTC. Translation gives CAISEFPQESSYNEQFF.

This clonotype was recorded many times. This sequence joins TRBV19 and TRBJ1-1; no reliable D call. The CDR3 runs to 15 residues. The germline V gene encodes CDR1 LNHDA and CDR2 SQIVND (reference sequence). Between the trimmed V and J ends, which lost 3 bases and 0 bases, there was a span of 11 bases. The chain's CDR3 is CASSIAGDMNTEAFF. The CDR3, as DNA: TGTGCCAGTAGTATCGCAGGAGACATGAACACTGAAGCTTTCTTT.

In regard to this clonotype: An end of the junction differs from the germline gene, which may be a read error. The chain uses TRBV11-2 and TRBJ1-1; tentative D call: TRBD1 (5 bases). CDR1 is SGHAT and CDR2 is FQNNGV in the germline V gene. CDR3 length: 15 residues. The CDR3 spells CASSPTRGTNTEAFF. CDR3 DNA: TGTGCCAGCAGCCCCACTCGGGGCACCAACACGGAAGCTTTCTTT.

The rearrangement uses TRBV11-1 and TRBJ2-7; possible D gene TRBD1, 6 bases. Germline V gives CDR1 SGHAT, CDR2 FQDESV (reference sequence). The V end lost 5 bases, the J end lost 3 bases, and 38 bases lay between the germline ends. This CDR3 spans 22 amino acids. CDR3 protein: CASSLGSLFSSGTSSIFYEQYF. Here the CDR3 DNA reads TGTGCCAGCAGCCTAGGCAGTTTGTTTTCATCCGGGACAAGCTCCATTTTCTACGAGCAGTACTTC.

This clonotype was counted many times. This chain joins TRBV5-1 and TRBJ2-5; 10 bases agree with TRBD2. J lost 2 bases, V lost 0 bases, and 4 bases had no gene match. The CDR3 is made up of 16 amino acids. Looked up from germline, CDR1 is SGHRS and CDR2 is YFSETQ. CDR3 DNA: TGCGCCAGCAGCTTGGATCCTAGCGGGAGTCAAGAGACCCAGTACTTC. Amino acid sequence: CASSLDPSGSQETQYF.

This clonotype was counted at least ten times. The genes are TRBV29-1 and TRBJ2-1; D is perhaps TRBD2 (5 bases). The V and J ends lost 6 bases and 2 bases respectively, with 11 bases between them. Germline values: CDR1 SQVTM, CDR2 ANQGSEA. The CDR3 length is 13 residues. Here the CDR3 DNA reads TGCAGCGTGGTAGCCGGGACCTACAATGAGCAGTTCTTC. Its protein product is CSVVAGTYNEQFF.

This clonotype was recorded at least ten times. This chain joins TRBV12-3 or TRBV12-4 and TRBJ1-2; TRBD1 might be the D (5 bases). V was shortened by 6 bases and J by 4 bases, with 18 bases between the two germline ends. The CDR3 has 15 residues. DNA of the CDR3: TGTGCCAGCAGCCCGCAGGGAGCCCCACTCTATGGCTACACCTTC. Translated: CASSPQGAPLYGYTF.

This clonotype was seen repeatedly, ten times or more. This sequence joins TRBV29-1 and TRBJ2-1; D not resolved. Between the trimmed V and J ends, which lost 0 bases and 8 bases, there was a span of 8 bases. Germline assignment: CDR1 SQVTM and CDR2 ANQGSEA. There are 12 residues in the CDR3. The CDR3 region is CSVEESFHEQFF. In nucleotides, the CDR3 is TGCAGCGTTGAAGAATCCTTCCATGAGCAGTTCTTC.

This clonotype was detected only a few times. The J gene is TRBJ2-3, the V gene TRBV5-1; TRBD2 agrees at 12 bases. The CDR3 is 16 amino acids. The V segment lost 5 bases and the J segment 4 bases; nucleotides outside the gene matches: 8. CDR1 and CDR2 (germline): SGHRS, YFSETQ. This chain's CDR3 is CASSHPRTSGADTQYF. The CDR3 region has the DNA TGCGCCAGCAGTCACCCAAGGACTAGCGGGGCAGATACGCAGTATTTT. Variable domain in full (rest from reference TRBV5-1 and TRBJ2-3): KAGVTQTPRYLIKTRGQQVTLSCSPISGHRSVSWYQQTPGQGLQFLFEYFSETQRNKGNFPGRFSGRQFSNSRSEMNVSTLELGDSALYLCASSHPRTSGADTQYFGPGTRLTVL.

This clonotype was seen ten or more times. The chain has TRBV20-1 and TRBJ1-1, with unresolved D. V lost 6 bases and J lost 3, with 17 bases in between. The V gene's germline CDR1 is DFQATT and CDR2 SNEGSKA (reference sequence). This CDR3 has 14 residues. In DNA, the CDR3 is TGCAGTGCCCACCGAGAGGGAAGGGACACTGAAGCTTTCTTT. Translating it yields CSAHREGRDTEAFF.

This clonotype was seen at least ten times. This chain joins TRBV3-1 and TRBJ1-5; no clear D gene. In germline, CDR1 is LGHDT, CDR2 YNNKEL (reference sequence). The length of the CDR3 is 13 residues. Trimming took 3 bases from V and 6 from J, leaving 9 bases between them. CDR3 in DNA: TGTGCCAGCAGCCAGGATATGAGTCAGCCCCAGCATTTT. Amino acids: CASSQDMSQPQHF.

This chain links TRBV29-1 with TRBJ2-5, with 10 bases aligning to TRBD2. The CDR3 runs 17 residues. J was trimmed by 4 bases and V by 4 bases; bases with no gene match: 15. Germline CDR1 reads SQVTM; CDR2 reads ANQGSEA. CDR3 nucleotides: TGCAGCGTTGCCTTAAGGCTAGCGGGAGTTCTTCCAGAGACCCAGTACTTC. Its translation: CSVALRLAGVLPETQYF.

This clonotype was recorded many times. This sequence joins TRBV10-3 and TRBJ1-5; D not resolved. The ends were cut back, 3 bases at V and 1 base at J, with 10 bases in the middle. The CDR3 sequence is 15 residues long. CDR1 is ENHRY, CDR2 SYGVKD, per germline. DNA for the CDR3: TGTGCCATCAGTGAACGGGAGAGGAGCAATCAGCCCCAGCATTTT. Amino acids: CAISERERSNQPQHF.

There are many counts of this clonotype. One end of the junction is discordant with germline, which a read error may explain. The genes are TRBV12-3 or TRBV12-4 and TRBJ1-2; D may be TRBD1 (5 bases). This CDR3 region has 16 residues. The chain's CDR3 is CASSTDRRTGPGALSF. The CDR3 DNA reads TGTGCCAGCAGCACCGACCGTCGAACGGGTCCCGGGGCTTTGTCCTTC.

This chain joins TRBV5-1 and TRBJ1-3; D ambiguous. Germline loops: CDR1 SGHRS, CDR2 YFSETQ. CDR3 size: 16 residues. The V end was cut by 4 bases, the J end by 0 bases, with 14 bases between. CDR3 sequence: CASSPLGVASGNTIYF. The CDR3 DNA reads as TGCGCCAGCAGCCCCCTTGGAGTCGCCTCTGGAAACACCATATATTTT.

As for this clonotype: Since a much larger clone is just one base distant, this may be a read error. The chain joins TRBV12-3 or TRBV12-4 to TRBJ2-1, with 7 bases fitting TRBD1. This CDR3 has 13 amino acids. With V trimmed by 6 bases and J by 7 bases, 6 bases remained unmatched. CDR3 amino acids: CASSDGTVNEQFF. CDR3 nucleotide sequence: TGTGCCAGCAGCGATGGGACAGTGAATGAGCAGTTCTTC.

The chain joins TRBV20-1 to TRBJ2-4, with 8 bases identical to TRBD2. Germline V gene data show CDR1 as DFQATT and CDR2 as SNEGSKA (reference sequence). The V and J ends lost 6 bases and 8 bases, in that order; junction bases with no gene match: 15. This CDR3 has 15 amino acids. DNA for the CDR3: TGCAGTGCAGGGGGTAGCGGGAATGCCAGGGACATTCAGTACTTC. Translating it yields CSAGGSGNARDIQYF.

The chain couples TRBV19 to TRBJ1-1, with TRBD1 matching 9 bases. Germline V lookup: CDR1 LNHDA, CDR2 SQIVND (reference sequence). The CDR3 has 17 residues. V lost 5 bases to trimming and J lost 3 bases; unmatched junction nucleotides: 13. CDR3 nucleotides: TGTGCCAGTAGTGTACTACCGGGACAGGGCTATGACACTGAAGCTTTCTTT. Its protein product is CASSVLPGQGYDTEAFF.

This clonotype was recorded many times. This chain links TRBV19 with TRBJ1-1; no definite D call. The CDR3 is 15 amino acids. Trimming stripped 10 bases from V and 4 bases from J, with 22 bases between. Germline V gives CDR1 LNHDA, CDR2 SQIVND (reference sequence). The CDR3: CATSPARGRGTEAFF. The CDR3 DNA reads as TGTGCCACTTCACCCGCGAGAGGGCGAGGCACTGAAGCTTTCTTT.